The 30 T cell receptor beta chains listed next were all sequenced from one sample in a study of regulatory T cells in long-lasting Graves disease. The time point was: persistent/refractory GD, antithyroid drugs over 5 years with positive TRAb. The TCR library used RNA extracted from PBMCs. Sequencing libraries for TCR beta were prepared with iRepertoire HTBI primers and Arm-PCR of CDR3 regions. Via MiXCR, TCRdb re-called the multiplex PCR reads, giving one row per CDR3 protein. Of a few hundred thousand distinct CDR3 sequences in the sample, 20% to 25% were seen once. This sample comprised peripheral blood mononuclear cells (PBMCs), obtained when the disease was refractory, from a patient treated with antithyroid drugs. The receptors derive from a female donor with Graves disease.

The chain combines TRBV20-1 with TRBJ2-7; TRBD2 is a possible D gene (5 bases). The CDR3 is 12 residues long. Germline V CDR1 and CDR2: DFQATT, SNEGSKA (reference sequence). The V end was cut by 3 bases, the J end by 3 bases, with 9 bases between. The CDR3 region has the DNA TGCAGTGCTAGGGCCGGACTCTACGAGCAGTACTTC. Translated: CSARAGLYEQYF.

The sample holds a few counts of this clonotype. A read error may account for a junction end that differs from germline. The chain carries TRBV30 and TRBJ1-1; D gene unclear. CDR1 is GTSNPN and CDR2 is SVGIG in the germline V gene (reference sequence). This CDR3 comprises 13 residues. DNA of the CDR3: TGTGCCTGGAGTGTACAAATGAACACTGCAGCTTTCTTT. Its protein is CAWSVQMNTAAFF.

The chain uses TRBV12-3 or TRBV12-4 and TRBJ2-1; weak D call: TRBD2 (5 bases). Trimming took off 2 bases at V and 14 bases at J, with 22 bases between the two ends. The CDR3 loop spans 15 amino acids. Here the CDR3 DNA reads TGTGCCAGCAGTTTACGAACTAGTGGAGAGTTACGGAAGTTCTTC. It yields the protein CASSLRTSGELRKFF.

The chain joins TRBV19 to TRBJ2-7; TRBD1 aligns across 10 bases. The germline CDR1 and CDR2 sequences are LNHDA and SQIVND (reference sequence). The CDR3 spans 17 residues. The J segment lost 2 bases and the V segment lost 4 bases, leaving 11 bases of the junction unmatched. In DNA, the CDR3 is TGTGCCAGTAGTACCTCCCCGGGACAGGGGAAAACCTACGAGCAGTACTTC. Translated: CASSTSPGQGKTYEQYF.

This clonotype was picked up many times. The V call is TRBV7-2, the J call TRBJ1-2; maybe TRBD1 (5 bases). The CDR3 totals 16 residues. The V end lost 2 bases, the J end lost 4 bases, and 17 bases lay between the germline ends. Germline V gene lookup returns CDR1 SGHTA and CDR2 FQGNSA. The CDR3 sequence: CASSLQGGGIPYGYTF. The CDR3 nucleotides read TGTGCCAGCAGCTTACAGGGCGGCGGGATACCCTATGGCTACACCTTC.

The CDR3 nucleotides read TGCAGCGTTGGAGCCTATGGATTGAACACTGAAGCTTTCTTT. Translating gives CSVGAYGLNTEAFF. The genes are TRBV29-1 and TRBJ1-1; no definite D call. CDR3 size: 14 residues. Germline V gene sequence: CDR1 SQVTM, CDR2 ANQGSEA. The germline V and J ends were trimmed by 4 bases and 0 bases, with 12 bases remaining between them.

This clonotype was counted at least ten times. This rearrangement joins TRBV11-2 to TRBJ1-3; D gene ambiguous. V lost 2 bases and J 0 bases, leaving 8 bases between the germline ends. Per the germline V gene, CDR1 is SGHAT and CDR2 is FQNNGV. The CDR3 loop spans 15 amino acids. The CDR3 bases are TGTGCCAGCAGCTTATGGAAGGGCTCTGGAAACACCATATATTTT. Its translation is CASSLWKGSGNTIYF.

This clonotype was picked up many times. This chain connects TRBV12-3 or TRBV12-4 to TRBJ1-1, with D maybe TRBD1 (5 bases). V dropped 1 base and J dropped 11 bases, with 14 bases sitting between them. The CDR3 covers 13 residues. CDR3 protein: CASSLVGERNAFF. The CDR3 DNA follows: TGTGCCAGCAGTTTAGTAGGGGAGAGGAACGCTTTCTTT.

The chain is built from TRBV6-1 and TRBJ1-3; D is ambiguous. V lost 6 bases and J lost 2, with 11 bases in between. CDR1 is MNHNS, CDR2 SASEGT, per germline. CDR3 length: 14 amino acids. CDR3 in amino acids: CASSPLTTGNTIYF. CDR3 coding DNA: TGTGCCAGCAGCCCCCTTACTACTGGAAACACCATATATTTT.

This clonotype came up a few times. A much larger clonotype is one base distant, so this may be a read error. The CDR3 spells CASIIQGGEETQYF. The CDR3 DNA reads TGTGCCAGCATCATCCAGGGGGGGGAGGAGACCCAGTACTTC. The V gene is TRBV6-1, the J gene TRBJ2-5, with D perhaps assigned TRBD1 or TRBD2 (7 bases each). Between the trimmed V and J ends, which lost 7 bases and 5 bases, there was a span of 17 bases. In germline, CDR1 is MNHNS, CDR2 SASEGT. This CDR3 has 14 amino acids.

CDR3 DNA sequence: TGCAGTGCTAGAGAGCGTCTTCGAAAAGGGGCTTTCTTT. It specifies CSARERLRKGAFF. The chain recombines TRBV20-1 with TRBJ1-1; no clear D gene. CDR1 and CDR2 from the germline V gene are DFQATT and SNEGSKA (reference sequence). Trimming removed 0 bases from V and 11 bases from J, with 16 bases in between. This CDR3 spans 13 amino acids.

The chain joins TRBV7-2 to TRBJ2-7, with D perhaps matching TRBD2 (6 bases). Germline lookup yields CDR1 SGHTA and CDR2 FQGNSA. The CDR3 runs 14 residues. Trimming removed 0 bases at V and 4 bases at J, with 10 bases between. CDR3 protein: CASSLAGRKYEQYF. The CDR3 DNA reads TGTGCCAGCAGCTTAGCAGGGAGGAAGTACGAGCAGTACTTC.

The chain joins TRBV7-9 to TRBJ1-2; D may be TRBD1 (6 bases). CDR3 length: 17 amino acids. Trimming pared 4 bases from V and 1 base from J, leaving 19 bases between. Germline lookup yields CDR1 SEHNR and CDR2 FQNEAQ (reference sequence). The CDR3 DNA is TGTGCCAGCAGCTCAGGAGTGGACAGATCATATAACTATGGCTACACCTTC. This codes for CASSSGVDRSYNYGYTF. Variable domain in full (rest from reference TRBV7-9 and TRBJ1-2): DTGVSQNPRHKITKRGQNVTFRCDPISEHNRLYWYRQTLGQGPEFLTYFQNEAQLEKSRLLSDRFSAERPKGSFSTLEIQRTEQGDSAMYLCASSSGVDRSYNYGYTFGSGTRLTVV.

This clonotype has only a few counts. The V call is TRBV29-1, the J call TRBJ2-4; 9 nucleotides line up with TRBD1. V lost 4 bases, J lost 9 bases, and 7 bases stayed unmatched. This CDR3 region has 13 residues. The germline V gene encodes CDR1 SQVTM and CDR2 ANQGSEA. CDR3 sequence reads: CSVGLGQGTIQYF. The CDR3 bases are TGCAGCGTTGGTCTGGGACAGGGAACCATTCAGTACTTC.

The chain combines TRBV4-1 with TRBJ2-7; the match to TRBD1 covers 9 bases. Trimming cost V 5 bases and J 5 bases; bases outside gene matches: 13. The length of the CDR3 is 16 residues. In germline, CDR1 is MGHRA, CDR2 YSYEKL. The CDR3 DNA is TGCGCCAGCAGCTCCACCCGGGACAGGGTCGTCAACGAGCAGTACTTC. This encodes CASSSTRDRVVNEQYF.

This clonotype showed up many times. The chain recombines TRBV28 with TRBJ1-6; possible D gene TRBD1, 6 bases. The CDR3 is made up of 15 amino acids. V shed 5 bases and J shed 1 base, with 9 bases lying between them. The germline V gene encodes CDR1 MDHEN and CDR2 SYDVKM. The CDR3 is CASSPGVSYNSPLHF. CDR3 DNA sequence: TGTGCCAGCAGTCCAGGGGTGTCCTATAATTCACCCCTCCACTTT.

The chain joins TRBV20-1 to TRBJ1-5, with a possible D match to TRBD1 (5 bases). Germline values: CDR1 DFQATT, CDR2 SNEGSKA (reference sequence). Trimming pared 6 bases from V and 3 bases from J, leaving 18 bases between. The CDR3 covers 15 residues. CDR3 sequence: CSARRGSGLNQPQHF. In DNA form, the CDR3 reads TGCAGTGCCCGGAGGGGCTCAGGCCTCAATCAGCCCCAGCATTTT.

At least ten counts were recorded for this clonotype. J is TRBJ1-2 and V is TRBV20-1; D is uncertain. Germline V CDR1 and CDR2: DFQATT, SNEGSKA (reference sequence). This CDR3 is 12 amino acids long. V was clipped by 2 bases and J by 5 bases, with 9 bases between them. In DNA form, the CDR3 reads TGCAGTGCTAGATCTGACGGGTATGGCTACACCTTC. Protein product: CSARSDGYGYTF.

V gene TRBV5-1 combines with J gene TRBJ2-5, with 7 bases aligning to TRBD1. Looked up from germline, CDR1 is SGHRS and CDR2 is YFSETQ. The CDR3 is made up of 14 amino acids. Trimming cost V 4 bases and J 5 bases; bases outside gene matches: 8. The DNA for the CDR3 is TGCGCCAGCAGCCCCGGGACACAGGGGGAGACCCAGTACTTC. Translated, it gives CASSPGTQGETQYF.

This clonotype has more than one count but fewer than ten. The chain is built from TRBV6-5 and TRBJ2-2, with 9 bases identical to TRBD2. In germline, CDR1 is MNHEY, CDR2 SVGAGI. This CDR3 has 16 residues. The J segment lost 0 bases and the V segment lost 4 bases, leaving 3 bases of the junction unmatched. CDR3 nucleotide sequence: TGTGCCAGCAGTTCGGGACTAGCCCCGAACACCGGGGAGCTGTTTTTT. This sequence encodes CASSSGLAPNTGELFF.

This clonotype came up many times. The chain uses TRBV12-3 or TRBV12-4 and TRBJ2-7; 12 bases agree with TRBD2. After removal of 3 bases from V and 7 bases from J, the junction contained 4 bases not matched to a gene. The CDR3 runs to 14 residues. In DNA form, the CDR3 reads TGTGCCAGCAGTTTTGGGACTAGCGGGTCGGAGCAGTACTTC. Its protein product is CASSFGTSGSEQYF.

This clonotype has a count of ten or more. J is TRBJ2-2 and V is TRBV29-1; D unresolved. This CDR3 comprises 14 residues. V was clipped by 6 bases and J by 5 bases, with 16 bases between them. Germline values: CDR1 SQVTM, CDR2 ANQGSEA. This CDR3 reads CSVASQLGTGELFF. The CDR3 nucleotides are TGCAGCGTGGCCTCCCAACTGGGGACCGGGGAGCTGTTTTTT.

This clonotype appeared many times. The rearrangement joins TRBV29-1 to TRBJ2-5; a possible D gene is TRBD2 (5 bases). The CDR3 is 12 residues long. V dropped 4 bases and J dropped 4 bases, with 10 bases sitting between them. The germline gives CDR1 SQVTM, CDR2 ANQGSEA. CDR3 bases: TGCAGCGTTGGATCTAGCATAGAGACCCAGTACTTC. Its translation is CSVGSSIETQYF.

In this sample, this clonotype turned up many times. The CDR3 is CASSLTWGGGANVLTF. For the CDR3, the DNA is TGTGCCAGCAGTCTTACCTGGGGGGGTGGGGCCAACGTCCTGACTTTC. The rearrangement uses TRBV6-1 and TRBJ2-6; 7 bases fit TRBD2. The CDR3 is made up of 16 amino acids. Germline-derived CDR1 and CDR2 are MNHNS and SASEGT. V was clipped by 5 bases and J by 3 bases; unmatched bases: 7.

For this clonotype: A clone one base away is much larger, so this may be a read error. V is TRBV12-3 or TRBV12-4 and J is TRBJ2-5; no reliable D call. The germline V and J ends were trimmed by 11 bases and 2 bases, with 9 bases remaining between them. CDR3 size: 11 residues. This CDR3 is CAGEVQETQYF. The CDR3 nucleotides read TGTGCCGGCGAGGTTCAAGAGACCCAGTACTTC.

The rearrangement joins TRBV24-1 to TRBJ2-5; no clear D gene. CDR3 length: 16 residues. Germline loops: CDR1 KGHDR, CDR2 SFDVKD. V lost 4 bases and J lost 3, with 17 bases in between. CDR3 DNA: TGTGCCACCAGTGAGCCTAATTGGCTAGGAAAAGAGACCCAGTACTTC. Its translation: CATSEPNWLGKETQYF.

This clonotype was counted many times. The chain employs TRBV7-8 and TRBJ1-4; maybe TRBD1 (5 bases). Germline V gene data show CDR1 as SGHVS and CDR2 as FQNEAQ. V lost 4 bases to trimming and J lost 2 bases, with 17 bases between them. The CDR3 has 17 amino acids. The CDR3 loop is CASSYRSQGKTNEKLFF. The DNA for the CDR3 is TGTGCCAGCAGCTACCGATCGCAGGGAAAGACTAATGAAAAACTGTTTTTT.

The chain links TRBV4-3 to TRBJ1-2; D gene uncertain. Trimming took off 0 bases at V and 2 bases at J, with 7 bases between the two ends. The CDR3 runs to 14 residues. The germline gives CDR1 LGHNA, CDR2 YSLEER. The CDR3 loop reads CASSQDTRNYGYTF. DNA of the CDR3: TGCGCCAGCAGCCAAGATACGAGGAACTATGGCTACACCTTC.

In its sample, this clonotype was seen many times. The chain has TRBV15 and TRBJ2-2; 9 nucleotides line up with TRBD2. Trimming took 4 bases from V and 5 from J; bases not matched to a gene: 5. This CDR3 is built from 15 residues. CDR1 and CDR2 (germline): LNHNV, YYDKDF (reference sequence). The CDR3 DNA follows: TGTGCCACCAGCAATAGCGGGAGAAGAACCGGGGAGCTGTTTTTT. Its translation: CATSNSGRRTGELFF. Combining the CDR3 with reference TRBV15 and TRBJ2-2 gives the whole variable domain DAMVIQNPRYQVTQFGKPVTLSCSQTLNHNVMYWYQQKSSQAPKLLFHYYDKDFNNEADTPDNFQSRRPNTSFCFLDIRSPGLGDTAMYLCATSNSGRRTGELFFGEGSRLTVL.

The V and J genes are TRBV4-2 and TRBJ1-1; TRBD1 might be the D (6 bases). Germline assignment: CDR1 LGHNA and CDR2 YNFKEQ. The CDR3 has 15 amino acids. V was clipped by 0 bases and J by 7 bases, with 15 bases between them. CDR3 amino acids: CASSQELGGDDEAFF. The CDR3 DNA follows: TGTGCCAGCAGCCAAGAATTAGGGGGAGACGATGAAGCTTTCTTT.